These T cell receptor beta chains were read from a single sample in a study of T cells in localized non-small cell lung cancer. Generated by immunoSEQ multiplex PCR, the TCRdb table keeps only in-frame clones and is missing some. Altogether about 24,000 clones are present, 85% to 90% being singletons, with the ten largest covering 6.1%. The material was PBMCs, obtained before any cancer treatment. These receptors were collected from a man aged 40 to 70 with stage II lung adenocarcinoma. The CDR3 runs from the conserved cysteine through the conserved F or W. A D gene is named only where the DNA matches it firmly. Size is omitted from some rows. Given values are once, few, many or a class for expanded clones.

size | D | J | V | DNA | CDR3
. | . | TRBJ1-1 | TRBV27 | TGTGCCAGCAGTTACAGCGGCGTGAACACTGAAGCTTTCTTT | CASSYSGVNTEAFF
once | . | TRBJ2-1 | TRBV6-6 | TGTGCCAGCAGTTACCGGATGGGCGGCAACAATGAGCAGTTCTTC | CASSYRMGGNNEQFF
. | . | TRBJ2-5 | TRBV29-1 | TGCAGCGCCCGGGACATAGTCCAAGAGACCCAGTACTTC | CSARDIVQETQYF
once | . | TRBJ2-2 | TRBV2 | TGTGCCAGCAGAAAAGAACGGGGGGAGCTGTTTTTT | CASRKERGELFF
. | . | TRBJ2-3 | TRBV6-5 | TGTGCGTCTCGCCAGAACACAGATACGCAGTATTTT | CASRQNTDTQYF
. | . | TRBJ1-1 | TRBV10-3 | TGTGCCATCAGTGAGGGGACACCAACTGAAGCTTTCTTT | CAISEGTPTEAFF
. | TRBD2 | TRBJ2-5 | TRBV14 | TGTGCCAGCAGCACCTTGGGACTAGCGGGAGAAGAGACCCAGTACTTC | CASSTLGLAGEETQYF
. | TRBD1 | TRBJ2-5 | TRBV6-5 | TGTGCCAGCAGTTACAACAGGGGAGAGACCCAGTACTTC | CASSYNRGETQYF
. | . | TRBJ2-5 | TRBV4-3 | TGCGCCAGCAGCCCAAACACGGGTCGGACCCAGTACTTC | CASSPNTGRTQYF
. | TRBD2 | TRBJ2-1 | TRBV11-1 | TGTGCCAGCAGCTCTCCCGGGGGGGGCGCTTCTAATGAGCAGTTCTTC | CASSSPGGGASNEQFF
. | . | TRBJ2-5 | TRBV7-2 | TGTGCCAGCAGCTTTAGGGGCAACCAAGAGACCCAGTACTTC | CASSFRGNQETQYF
. | TRBD2 | TRBJ2-7 | TRBV4-1 | TGCGCCAGCAGCCAAACTAGCGGGATACACTACGAGCAGTACTTC | CASSQTSGIHYEQYF
once | . | TRBJ2-1 | TRBV7-3 | TGTGCCAGCAGTGGTTCATACAATGAGCAGTTCTTC | CASSGSYNEQFF
. | TRBD2 | TRBJ2-5 | TRBV5-1 | TGCGCCAGCAAACGCCGGACTAGCGGGGGGTTAACTAGAGAGACCCAGTACTTC | CASKRRTSGGLTRETQYF
. | . | TRBJ2-5 | TRBV19 | TGTGCCAGTAGTATAGGGGGAGAGACCCAGTACTTC | CASSIGGETQYF
. | . | TRBJ1-4 | TRBV2 | TGTGCCAGAGAGGTCGGGGAAAAACTGTTTTTT | CAREVGEKLFF
. | TRBD1 | TRBJ2-7 | TRBV5-4 | TGTGCCAGCACGGACAGGGGGTACATGGGTGGCTACGAGCAGTACTTC | CASTDRGYMGGYEQYF
once | . | TRBJ2-7 | TRBV5-1 | TGCGCCAGCAGCTTGGCCATTCCTCTGGCCGGACCCTCCTACGAGCAGTACTTC | CASSLAIPLAGPSYEQYF
few | TRBD1 | TRBJ1-3 | TRBV7-9 | TGTGCCAGCAGCCCAGGGACAGGGAGGGGAAACACCATATATTTT | CASSPGTGRGNTIYF
. | . | TRBJ1-3 | TRBV14 | TGTGCCAGCAGCCAATCGAGGCTGGTATATTTT | CASSQSRLVYF
. | TRBD1 | TRBJ2-1 | TRBV30 | TGTGCCTGGATCAGACAGGGGGTTGTAAATGAGCAGTTCTTC | CAWIRQGVVNEQFF
. | . | TRBJ2-7 | TRBV19 | TGTGCCAGTAGTTCTGGGACTTTGTCCTACGAGCAGTACTTC | CASSSGTLSYEQYF
. | . | TRBJ2-3 | TRBV30 | TGTGCCCGAGGAACGGAGGGCCGAAGCACAGATACGCAGTATTTT | CARGTEGRSTDTQYF
. | . | TRBJ2-7 | TRBV7-8 | TGTGCCAGCAGCTTAGGAGGGGGGGCTCAATACGAGCAGTACTTC | CASSLGGGAQYEQYF
. | . | TRBJ1-2 | TRBV6-5 | TGTGCCAGCAGTTATACGTCCTCCTATGGCTACACCTTC | CASSYTSSYGYTF
. | TRBD1 | TRBJ2-3 | TRBV6-1 | TGTGCCAGCAGTGAAGTTGGACAGGGTATGGGTGATACGCAGTATTTT | CASSEVGQGMGDTQYF
. | . | TRBJ2-3 | TRBV18 | TGTGCCAGCTCCCTGACAAGTAGCACAGATACGCAGTATTTT | CASSLTSSTDTQYF
. | TRBD1 | TRBJ2-1 | TRBV6-5 | TGTGCCAGCAGGGGATTGACAGGGACCAATGAGCAGTTCTTC | CASRGLTGTNEQFF
. | . | TRBJ2-2 | TRBV10-3 | TGTGCCATCAGTGACAGCCGGGCCTCTGACACCGGGGAGCTGTTTTTT | CAISDSRASDTGELFF
. | . | TRBJ2-3 | TRBV9 | TGTGCCAGCAGCCTAAGGGAGACAGATACGCAGTATTTT | CASSLRETDTQYF
. | TRBD2 | TRBJ2-1 | TRBV10-3 | TGTGCCATCAGTGGAACGGGAGGGCTGCGGGATGAGCAGTTCTTC | CAISGTGGLRDEQFF
. | TRBD2 | TRBJ2-1 | TRBV6-5 | TGTGCCAGCAGTCGACAAACTAGCGAGAAGCAGTTCTTC | CASSRQTSEKQFF
. | . | TRBJ2-1 | TRBV4-2 | TGTGCCAGCAGCCAAGAGTGGGGGACTTACAATGAGCAGTTCTTC | CASSQEWGTYNEQFF
. | . | TRBJ1-1 | TRBV5-4 | TGTGCCAGCAGCTTATCGGGAAATCTGAACACTGAAGCTTTCTTT | CASSLSGNLNTEAFF
. | TRBD2 | TRBJ2-2 | TRBV27 | TGTGCCAGCAGTCGGAGCGGGGACAACACCGGGGAGCTGTTTTTT | CASSRSGDNTGELFF
. | . | TRBJ1-5 | TRBV5-5 | TGTGCCAGCAGCGACCGACCGACGTATAGCAATCAGCCCCAGCATTTT | CASSDRPTYSNQPQHF
. | . | TRBJ1-1 | TRBV6-1 | TGTGCCGGAGGGGATGGGACACTTTATGAAGCTTTCTTT | CAGGDGTLYEAFF
. | TRBD2 | TRBJ2-2 | TRBV5-1 | TGCGCCAGCAGCTTGAAGCAACCTCGTAGCGGGGGGAACACCGGGGAGCTGTTTTTT | CASSLKQPRSGGNTGELFF
. | TRBD1 | TRBJ2-2 | TRBV6-5 | TGTGCCAGCAGTTTGACAGGGGTGAACACCGGGGAGCTGTTTTTT | CASSLTGVNTGELFF
once | TRBD1 | TRBJ2-7 | TRBV2 | TGTGCCAGCAGTGACCCCGGACAGGCGAGCTCCTACGAGCAGTACTTC | CASSDPGQASSYEQYF
. | TRBD1 | TRBJ1-2 | TRBV7-3 | TGTGCCAGTCGACAGGGTCAAGCATCCGGTGGCTACACCTTC | CASRQGQASGGYTF
few | . | TRBJ2-3 | TRBV2 | TGTGCCAGCAGTGAAATGGAGAGGGTCACAGATACGCAGTATTTT | CASSEMERVTDTQYF
. | . | TRBJ1-1 | TRBV4-2 | TGTGCCAGCAGCCATACACCGGGACAACTAGCTTTCTTT | CASSHTPGQLAFF
. | . | TRBJ2-1 | TRBV10-2 | TGCGCCAGCAGGGAGGGACCATCCCTCGGGGATGAGCAGTTCTTC | CASREGPSLGDEQFF
. | TRBD2 | TRBJ2-3 | TRBV14 | TGTGCCAGCAGCCTAGGGACTAGCGGTACGCAGTATTTT | CASSLGTSGTQYF
once | . | TRBJ1-2 | TRBV15 | TGTGCCACCAGCAGAGTGACGGACCTCTATGGCTACACCTTC | CATSRVTDLYGYTF
. | . | TRBJ2-5 | TRBV5-1 | TGCGCCAGCAGCACCCAAGAGACCCAGTACTTC | CASSTQETQYF
. | . | TRBJ1-1 | TRBV27 | TGTGCCAGCAGTTTGGCTCGGGGGTATAAAGGCACTGAAGCTTTCTTT | CASSLARGYKGTEAFF
. | TRBD2 | TRBJ2-1 | TRBV30 | TGTGCCTGGGTTACTAGCGGGGCGTACAATGAGCAGTTCTTC | CAWVTSGAYNEQFF
. | . | TRBJ1-5 | TRBV5-6 | TGTGCCAGCAGCTTGCTGGTCAATAGCAATCAGCCCCAGCATTTT | CASSLLVNSNQPQHF
. | . | TRBJ2-4 | TRBV29-1 | TGCAGCGTTGGGCAGTTGGGAGACATTCAGTACTTC | CSVGQLGDIQYF
few | . | TRBJ1-1 | TRBV19 | TGTGCCAGTAGCAAAGACGGGAACACTGAAGCTTTCTTT | CASSKDGNTEAFF
. | TRBD2 | TRBJ2-3 | TRBV13 | TGTGCCAGCAGCCCGACGACTAGCGGGGTTGGATATACGCAGTATTTT | CASSPTTSGVGYTQYF
. | . | TRBJ1-5 | TRBV30 | TGTGCCTTAAAGGGGCCCGGGGGTCAGCCCCAGCATTTT | CALKGPGGQPQHF
. | . | TRBJ1-1 | TRBV5-6 | TGTGCCAGCGGAAGAGCTTCGAACACTGAAGCTTTCTTT | CASGRASNTEAFF
. | TRBD1 | TRBJ2-1 | TRBV7-6 | TGTGCCAGCAGCTTAGGGCCGGGACAGGCAATCTACAATGAGCAGTTCTTC | CASSLGPGQAIYNEQFF
. | . | TRBJ1-4 | TRBV9 | TGTGCCAGCAGCGTAGAAGGGTACTCAACTAATGAAAAACTGTTTTTT | CASSVEGYSTNEKLFF
once | . | TRBJ1-5 | TRBV13 | TGTGCCAGCAGCTTAGGCCGGCCTTTAGGGCATCAGCCCCAGCATTTT | CASSLGRPLGHQPQHF
. | . | TRBJ2-2 | TRBV2 | TGTGCCAGCAGTGAAGGAGGGGGGGCCACCGGGGAGCTGTTTTTT | CASSEGGGATGELFF
. | . | TRBJ1-5 | TRBV27 | TGTGCCAGCAAAGGGTCCACTGGACCGCAGCCCCAGCATTTT | CASKGSTGPQPQHF